This T cell receptor (beta chain) is from a study of blood T cell repertoires in COVID-19. Overall study context: Samples came from the United States, Italy and Spain, spanning acute and convalescent COVID-19. T cells, B-cell-depleted T cells, or PBMCs supplied cDNA or gDNA.

Sequenced by immunoSEQ multiplex PCR; TCRdb stores in-frame clones only, minus some. The table lists approximately 69,000 clones, roughly 80% of them singletons. Per the germline V gene, CDR1 is SEHNR and CDR2 is FQNEAQ (reference sequence). V shed 1 base and J shed 1 base, with 10 bases lying between them. This CDR3 region has 15 residues. The source material was peripheral blood. The J gene is TRBJ1-2, the V gene TRBV7-9; D gene unclear. The TCR comes from a man aged 55 to 70 with acute or convalescent COVID-19. The CDR3, as DNA: TGTGCCAGCAGCTTAGAGAGGCGCCTTAACTATGGCTACACCTTC. Translating it yields CASSLERRLNYGYTF.